This T cell receptor (beta chain) was recorded in a study of patients and donors after allogeneic stem cell transplantation. TCRdb ran MiXCR on the RT-PCR reads and lists one entry per CDR3 protein. Of about a million distinct CDR3 sequences in the sample, about a sixth were seen once. Germline loops: CDR1 DFQATT, CDR2 SNEGSKA (reference sequence). The CDR3 sequence is 14 residues long. V was pared by 6 bases and J by 4 bases, with 5 bases of the junction left unmatched. This clonotype was counted only a few times. V usage is TRBV20-1 and J usage is TRBJ1-5; 11 positions match TRBD1. The source is a human donor who was either an allogeneic HSCT recipient or a stem cell or donor lymphocyte infusion donor (not recorded which). It is not recorded whose cells these are; they may come from a transplant donor. The source material was blood, either unsorted or a sorted T cell fraction (not recorded which). The CDR3 DNA reads TGCAGTGCCAGGACAGGGGGCACGAATCAGCCCCAGCATTTT. Protein sequence: CSARTGGTNQPQHF.